Detailed here is one T cell receptor beta chain. Its antigen is unidentified. This record belongs to a study of T cell responses to AZD1222 COVID-19 vaccine. CDR3 length: 14 residues. CDR1 is SGHNT and CDR2 is YYREEE in the germline V gene (reference sequence). Trimming took 0 bases from V and 2 from J, leaving 7 bases between them. Profiled with immunoSEQ multiplex PCR; TCRdb holds only in-frame clones, not every one. The sample yields more than 150,000 clones, about 95% seen once. Study-wide points: Every sample of the repertoires postdated the peak T cell response.

V usage is TRBV5-4 and J usage is TRBJ2-3; no reliable D call. This TCR was sampled from an adult in good health. This material consisted of peripheral blood, taken on day 0 of AZD1222 vaccination. The CDR3 region has the DNA TGTGCCAGCAGCTTGGCAGCGTCCACAGATACGCAGTATTTT. This sequence encodes CASSLAASTDTQYF.